These 29 T cell receptor beta chains share one sample of origin, sequenced in a study of cytomegalovirus exposure and HLA in healthy donors. Use of 60 Vbeta and 13 Jbeta primers characterized the PCR. TCRdb's copy holds only in-frame clones and misses some; the assay was immunoSEQ multiplex PCR. This sample carries 150,000 or so clones, approximately 80% of them seen once, and the ten largest clones take about 3.7%. The sequencing input was PBMCs. All receptors derive from a male donor in good health and CMV-seronegative.

This clone was counted once. The chain uses TRBV18 and TRBJ1-2; D remains ambiguous. The CDR3 sequence is 15 residues long. The V end lost 2 bases, the J end lost 0 bases, and 10 bases lay between the germline ends. Looked up from germline, CDR1 is KGHSH and CDR2 is LQKENI. The CDR3 DNA follows: TGTGCCAGCTCACCAGTTCAGGCCGCTAACTATGGCTACACCTTC. Amino acid sequence: CASSPVQAANYGYTF.

This chain joins TRBV7-9 and TRBJ2-7; no clear D gene. V was clipped by 0 bases and J by 7 bases, with 10 bases between them. CDR3 length: 13 amino acids. Germline V gene data show CDR1 as SEHNR and CDR2 as FQNEAQ (reference sequence). CDR3 nucleotides: TGTGCCAGCAGCTTAGCGTGGGCTCGTGAGCAGTACTTC. This translates into CASSLAWAREQYF.

This sequence joins TRBV6-1 and TRBJ1-2; D might be TRBD1 (5 bases). CDR3 length: 11 residues. Trimming removed 11 bases at V and 7 bases at J, with 14 bases between. CDR1 and CDR2 (germline): MNHNS, SASEGT. CDR3 residues: CAAQGFSGYTF. For the CDR3, the DNA is TGTGCCGCCCAGGGATTCTCTGGCTACACCTTC.

This chain joins TRBV28 and TRBJ1-1; 9 nucleotides align to TRBD1. Germline V CDR1 and CDR2: MDHEN, SYDVKM. Trimming took 4 bases from V and 11 from J; bases not matched to a gene: 5. This CDR3 comprises 12 residues. The CDR3 protein is CASSSTGGWAFF. For the CDR3, the DNA is TGTGCCAGCAGTTCAACAGGGGGCTGGGCTTTCTTT.

The V gene is TRBV5-6, the J gene TRBJ1-1; no definite D call. CDR1 is SGHDT, CDR2 YYEEEE, per germline. V was clipped by 0 bases and J by 5 bases, with 8 bases between them. The CDR3 has 13 amino acids. The CDR3 DNA sequence: TGTGCCAGCAGCTTGGGAATGAGAACTGAAGCTTTCTTT. Residues: CASSLGMRTEAFF.

The sample holds one count of this clone. The V call is TRBV2, the J call TRBJ2-5, with 11 bases that match TRBD2. In germline, CDR1 is SNHLY, CDR2 FYNNEI. The CDR3 runs to 16 residues. V was clipped by 4 bases and J by 1 base; unmatched bases: 5. The CDR3: CASSGELAGVQETQYF. CDR3 sequence (DNA): TGTGCCAGCAGTGGGGAACTAGCGGGGGTCCAAGAGACCCAGTACTTC.

The rearrangement joins TRBV7-9 to TRBJ2-1; TRBD2 aligns across 10 bases. CDR1 SEHNR and CDR2 FQNEAQ come from the germline V gene (reference sequence). The CDR3 has 17 residues. The junction had 7 bases not matched to a gene; V was cut back by 5 bases and J by 0 bases. CDR3 nucleotide sequence: TGTGCCAGCAGCCCGGGTGGACTAGCGGTCTCCTACAATGAGCAGTTCTTC. Translated: CASSPGGLAVSYNEQFF.

As for this clone: The sample has other DNA sequences that encode this CDR3 too. This chain uses TRBV5-1 with TRBJ1-5; possibly TRBD1 for D (6 bases). CDR1 and CDR2 (germline): SGHRS, YFSETQ. The CDR3 totals 15 residues. The V end lost 2 bases, the J end lost 3 bases, and 12 bases lay between the germline ends. DNA for the CDR3: TGCGCCAGCAGCTTAACTGGACAGCCCAATCAGCCCCAGCATTTT. Protein product: CASSLTGQPNQPQHF.

The chain has TRBV4-3 and TRBJ1-4; 7 bases are a match to TRBD1. In germline, CDR1 is LGHNA, CDR2 YSLEER. The CDR3 totals 16 residues. After removal of 4 bases from V and 6 bases from J, the junction contained 11 bases not matched to a gene. CDR3 loop: CASSRIPGTDYEKLFF. In DNA form, the CDR3 reads TGCGCCAGCAGCCGCATACCGGGGACAGACTATGAAAAACTGTTTTTT.

In this sample, this clone turned up a few times. This sequence joins TRBV6-4 and TRBJ1-2; 12 bases align to TRBD1. There are 18 residues in the CDR3. Germline V lookup: CDR1 MRHNA, CDR2 SNTAGT. V lost 5 bases to trimming and J lost 4 bases; unmatched junction nucleotides: 14. The CDR3 sequence is CASSPTPGQGAGGYGYTF. DNA of the CDR3: TGTGCCAGCAGTCCCACCCCGGGACAGGGGGCCGGTGGCTATGGCTACACCTTC.

The chain uses TRBV28 and TRBJ2-7, with TRBD2 matching over 7 bases. CDR1 is MDHEN and CDR2 is SYDVKM in the germline V gene. V shed 2 bases, J shed 3 bases, and the junction held 7 bases outside the gene matches. This CDR3 comprises 15 residues. CDR3 in DNA: TGTGCCAGCAGTTTAAGTGGGGCGGGGGACTACGAGCAGTACTTC. Its protein product is CASSLSGAGDYEQYF.

V and J are TRBV4-1 and TRBJ2-3; 8 bases match TRBD2. Trimming took 6 bases from V and 3 from J; bases not matched to a gene: 14. Per germline, CDR1 MGHRA and CDR2 YSYEKL. The CDR3 has 17 amino acids. DNA for the CDR3: TGCGCCAGCAGTCTACTCGAGCGCGGGAGGATAACAGATACGCAGTATTTT. Translation: CASSLLERGRITDTQYF.

V is TRBV5-1 and J is TRBJ1-1; TRBD1 might be the D (6 bases). Deletions cut 0 bases from V and 3 bases from J, with 6 bases between. Germline CDR1 SGHRS, CDR2 YFSETQ. CDR3 length: 13 amino acids. The CDR3 DNA follows: TGCGCCAGCAGCTTGGGGGGGCACACTGAAGCTTTCTTT. The encoded protein is CASSLGGHTEAFF.

The V call is TRBV7-3, the J call TRBJ2-5; D ambiguous. The germline gives CDR1 SGHTA, CDR2 FQGTGA. This CDR3 spans 14 amino acids. Trimming removed 2 bases at V and 5 bases at J, with 12 bases between. The CDR3 nucleotides read TGTGCCAGCAGCTTACCCCCCTTGAGGGAGACCCAGTACTTC. Amino acid sequence: CASSLPPLRETQYF. Looking up the rest from reference TRBV7-3 and TRBJ2-5 gives the full variable domain: GAGVSQTPSNKVTEKGKYVELRCDPISGHTALYWYRQSLGQGPEFLIYFQGTGAADDSGLPNDRFFAVRPEGSVSTLKIQRTERGDSAVYLCASSLPPLRETQYFGPGTRLLVL.

The chain recombines TRBV7-6 with TRBJ2-2; 8 bases map to TRBD2. The CDR3 runs to 14 residues. The trim removed 5 bases at V and 7 bases at J, leaving 6 bases unmatched. Germline-derived CDR1 and CDR2 are SGHVS and FNYEAQ. CDR3 loop: CASSPVAGGGELFF. The DNA for the CDR3 is TGTGCCAGCAGCCCTGTTGCGGGGGGCGGGGAGCTGTTTTTT.

The chain has TRBV10-3 and TRBJ1-1; 8 bases fit TRBD1. Trimming at V came to 1 base and at J to 7 bases, leaving 2 bases not matched to a gene. Germline loops: CDR1 ENHRY, CDR2 SYGVKD. The CDR3 runs to 13 residues. For the CDR3, the DNA is TGTGCCATCAGTGAGTTAGGACAGGGTGAAGCTTTCTTT. It translates to CAISELGQGEAFF.

The chain links TRBV27 to TRBJ2-6, with a tentative D call TRBD1 (5 bases). In germline, CDR1 is MNHEY, CDR2 SMNVEV (reference sequence). The CDR3 spans 15 residues. The V end was cut by 7 bases, the J end by 0 bases, with 10 bases between. The CDR3 here is CASTHRSSGANVLTF. CDR3 nucleotides: TGTGCCAGCACCCACAGGAGCTCTGGGGCCAACGTCCTGACTTTC.

The rearrangement joins TRBV19 to TRBJ1-2, with TRBD1 as a possible D gene (6 bases). The CDR3 contains 14 residues. Trimming removed 5 bases at V and 7 bases at J, with 17 bases between. From germline, CDR1 is LNHDA and CDR2 SQIVND (reference sequence). Written as DNA, the CDR3 is TGTGCCAGTAGTTTACAGGGATTAGGACTTGGCTACACCTTC. Protein product: CASSLQGLGLGYTF.

This clone was observed a few times. The chain couples TRBV7-9 to TRBJ2-5, with 10 bases that match TRBD2. The CDR3 extends over 15 amino acids. CDR1 SEHNR and CDR2 FQNEAQ come from the germline V gene (reference sequence). The trim removed 7 bases at V and 8 bases at J, leaving 13 bases unmatched. In DNA, the CDR3 is TGTGCCAGCACCCTCGGGACTAGCGTAGGGGAAACCCAGTACTTC. It specifies CASTLGTSVGETQYF.

DNA for the CDR3: TGTGCCAGCAGCCTTAATACAGGCTCGGGTGAAAAACTGTTTTTT. Protein product: CASSLNTGSGEKLFF. The chain uses TRBV7-6 and TRBJ1-4; D possibly corresponds to TRBD1 (5 bases). The V and J ends lost 5 bases and 7 bases respectively, with 17 bases between them. Germline V gene data show CDR1 as SGHVS and CDR2 as FNYEAQ. This CDR3 contains 15 residues.

The chain has TRBV6-5 and TRBJ1-6; 10 bases line up with TRBD1. Trimming took 0 bases from V and 11 from J; bases not matched to a gene: 4. This CDR3 contains 15 residues. Looked up from germline, CDR1 is MNHEY and CDR2 is SVGAGI. The CDR3 sequence is CASSYSGQGLTPLHF. CDR3 nucleotide sequence: TGTGCCAGCAGTTACTCGGGACAGGGGTTGACACCCCTCCACTTT.

Comments on this clone: A junction end diverges from the germline sequence, so it may reflect a read error. The rearrangement joins TRBV7-9 to TRBJ1-5; 7 bases match TRBD1. This CDR3 is 16 amino acids long. CDR1 is SEHNR and CDR2 is FQNEAQ in the germline V gene (reference sequence). CDR3 bases: TGTTCCAGCAGCTTAGCGAGGCAGGGGGGCAATCAGCCCCAGCATTTT. This codes for CSSSLARQGGNQPQHF.

This clone was picked up a small number of times. The chain employs TRBV6-5 and TRBJ1-1, with no clear D. The CDR3 extends over 16 amino acids. Trimming cost V 2 bases and J 2 bases, with 15 bases left between them. In germline, CDR1 is MNHEY, CDR2 SVGAGI. The CDR3 sequence is CASSYSGVGFNTEAFF. The CDR3 coding sequence is TGTGCCAGCAGTTACAGCGGGGTTGGTTTTAACACTGAAGCTTTCTTT.

J is TRBJ1-2 and V is TRBV19; 10 bases are shared with TRBD1. Germline V CDR1 and CDR2: LNHDA, SQIVND (reference sequence). Trimming took 4 bases from V and 3 from J; bases not matched to a gene: 8. CDR3 length: 16 amino acids. This CDR3 reads CASSTRATGGDYGYTF. For the CDR3, the DNA is TGTGCCAGTAGTACCAGGGCGACAGGGGGCGACTATGGCTACACCTTC.

V is TRBV9 and J is TRBJ2-4; the match to TRBD2 covers 7 bases. This CDR3 has 14 residues. The trim removed 3 bases at V and 12 bases at J, leaving 12 bases unmatched. Germline lookup yields CDR1 SGDLS and CDR2 YYNGEE. The CDR3: CASSGGGLGGSQYF. CDR3 nucleotides: TGTGCCAGCAGCGGAGGTGGCTTGGGGGGGAGTCAGTACTTC.

This clone was observed a single time. This rearrangement joins TRBV4-3 to TRBJ1-2, with TRBD1 identical over 11 bases. The CDR3 has 15 residues. Trimming at V came to 0 bases and at J to 7 bases, leaving 4 bases not matched to a gene. CDR1 LGHNA and CDR2 YSLEER come from the germline V gene. The CDR3 DNA follows: TGCGCCAGCAGCCAAGAACCGGGACAGGGGGTTGGCTACACCTTC. Protein: CASSQEPGQGVGYTF.

CDR3 nucleotides: TGTGCCAGCGGGTGGACAGGGGGCGGGGAAAAACTGTTTTTT. This encodes CASGWTGGGEKLFF. V usage is TRBV2 and J usage is TRBJ1-4; 11 bases agree with TRBD1. V shed 8 bases, J shed 8 bases, and the junction held 7 bases outside the gene matches. CDR1 SNHLY and CDR2 FYNNEI come from the germline V gene. The CDR3 consists of 14 residues.

The gene calls are TRBV19 and TRBJ2-2, with D perhaps TRBD2 (5 bases). Per germline, CDR1 LNHDA and CDR2 SQIVND (reference sequence). Trimming cost V 2 bases and J 6 bases, with 13 bases left between them. There are 15 residues in the CDR3. Here the CDR3 DNA reads TGTGCCAGTAGTATAAGTAGTTGGAGGTCCGGGGAGCTGTTTTTT. Its protein product is CASSISSWRSGELFF.

The chain couples TRBV7-2 to TRBJ2-2; a possible D gene is TRBD2 (6 bases). The CDR3 sequence is 15 residues long. Germline CDR1 is SGHTA and CDR2 is FQGNSA. Between the trimmed V and J ends, which lost 8 bases and 2 bases, there was a span of 15 bases. CDR3 sequence: CASRDFKTNTGELFF. CDR3 bases: TGTGCCAGCCGGGACTTCAAAACCAACACCGGGGAGCTGTTTTTT. The full variable domain, with the rest looked up from reference TRBV7-2 and TRBJ2-2, is GAGVSQSPSNKVTEKGKDVELRCDPISGHTALYWYRQSLGQGLEFLIYFQGNSAPDKSGLPSDRFSAERTGGSVSTLTIQRTQQEDSAVYLCASRDFKTNTGELFFGEGSRLTVL.